This TCR beta chain is drawn from a study of T cells expressing NK-cell markers. Study summary: The sequencing cohort of eight donors included seven HCMV-seropositive individuals and one seronegative individual.

Following a re-call of the 5' RACE reads, TCRdb has one entry per CDR3 protein and lacks DNA. This sample's clone table lists 450,000 to 600,000 distinct CDR3 sequences. Study-wide results and limits: A range of about 1.0-7.5% of CD8+ T cells consisted of dominant NKG2C+ clonotypes in several donors. One observes that, in a handful of donors, these clonotypes were also the leading ones within the CD3+CD56-NKG2C+ fraction. Clones of NKG2C+ T cells that had expanded were of unclear HCMV specificity.

The V gene's germline CDR1 is DFQATT and CDR2 SNEGSKA (reference sequence). The CDR3 is 16 residues long. Concerning this clonotype: Its antigen is currently unknown.

The TCR originated in a man younger than 35 in good health. The chain has TRBV20-1 and TRBJ2-7; TCRdb calls TRBD2, which cannot be checked without DNA. The specimen sequenced was blood T cells: a sorted CD56 or NKG2C T cell subset, CD4+ or CD8+ T cells, or bulk PBMC T cells (not recorded which). This CDR3 is CSARDLISSGSYEQYF.